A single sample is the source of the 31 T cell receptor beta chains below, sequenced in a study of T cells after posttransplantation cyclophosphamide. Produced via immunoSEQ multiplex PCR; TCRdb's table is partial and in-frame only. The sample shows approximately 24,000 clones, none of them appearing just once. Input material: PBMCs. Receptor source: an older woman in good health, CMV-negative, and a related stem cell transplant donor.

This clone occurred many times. The DNA for the CDR3 is TGTGCCAGCAGCAAGCGACCAGGGGATCAGCCCCAGCATTTT. Translation: CASSKRPGDQPQHF. The V and J genes are TRBV21-1 and TRBJ1-5; the table names TRBD1, a call not compared with the DNA. TRBV21-1 is listed as a pseudogene. The CDR3 runs 14 residues.

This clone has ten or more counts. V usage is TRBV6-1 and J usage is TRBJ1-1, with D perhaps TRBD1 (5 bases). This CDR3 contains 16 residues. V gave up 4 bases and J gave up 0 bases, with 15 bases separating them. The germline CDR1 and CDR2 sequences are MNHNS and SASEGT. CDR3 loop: CASSVGGWILNTEAFF. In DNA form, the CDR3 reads TGTGCCAGCAGTGTGGGGGGTTGGATCCTGAACACTGAAGCTTTCTTT.

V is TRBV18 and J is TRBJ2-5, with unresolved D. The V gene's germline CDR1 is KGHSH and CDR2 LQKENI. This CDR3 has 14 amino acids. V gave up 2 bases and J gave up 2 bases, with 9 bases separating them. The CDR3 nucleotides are TGTGCCAGCTCACCATACAGATCTCAAGAGACCCAGTACTTC. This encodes CASSPYRSQETQYF. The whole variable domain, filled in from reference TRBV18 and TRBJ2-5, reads NAGVMQNPRHLVRRRGQEARLRCSPMKGHSHVYWYRQLPEEGLKFMVYLQKENIIDESGMPKERFSAEFPKEGPSILRIQQVVRGDSAAYFCASSPYRSQETQYFGPGTRLLVL.

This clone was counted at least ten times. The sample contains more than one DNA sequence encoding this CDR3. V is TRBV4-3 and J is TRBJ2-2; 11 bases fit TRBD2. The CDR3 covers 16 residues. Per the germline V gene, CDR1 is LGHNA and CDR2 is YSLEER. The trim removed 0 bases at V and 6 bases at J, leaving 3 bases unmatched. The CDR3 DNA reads TGCGCCAGCAGCCAAGATGGGGGACTAGCGGCCGGGGAGCTGTTTTTT. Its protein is CASSQDGGLAAGELFF.

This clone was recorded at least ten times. CDR3 in amino acids: CASSNNRVSYEQYF. CDR3 DNA sequence: TGTGCCAGCAGCAACAACAGGGTCTCCTACGAGCAGTACTTC. This chain links TRBV7-2 with TRBJ2-7; maybe TRBD1 (6 bases). Germline V lookup: CDR1 SGHTA, CDR2 FQGNSA. The ends were cut back, 5 bases at V and 0 bases at J, with 11 bases in the middle. The CDR3 is made up of 14 amino acids.

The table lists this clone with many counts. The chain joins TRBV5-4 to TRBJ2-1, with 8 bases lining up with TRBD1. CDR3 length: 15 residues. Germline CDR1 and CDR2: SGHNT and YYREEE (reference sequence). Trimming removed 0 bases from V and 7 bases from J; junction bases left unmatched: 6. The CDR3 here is CASSLVGRGRNEQFF. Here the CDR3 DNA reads TGTGCCAGCAGCTTGGTGGGCAGGGGGCGAAATGAGCAGTTCTTC.

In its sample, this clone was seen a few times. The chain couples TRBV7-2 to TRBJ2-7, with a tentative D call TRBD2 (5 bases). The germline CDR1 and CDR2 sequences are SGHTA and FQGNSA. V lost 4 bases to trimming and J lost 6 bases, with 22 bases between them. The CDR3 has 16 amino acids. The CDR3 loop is CASSSPRKPGGPEQYF. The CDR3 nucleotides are TGTGCCAGCAGCTCCCCCCGTAAACCCGGAGGACCCGAGCAGTACTTC.

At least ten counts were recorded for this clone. The CDR3 sequence: CASSSSGNSYNEQFF. CDR3 nucleotide sequence: TGCGCCAGCAGCAGTAGCGGGAACTCCTACAATGAGCAGTTCTTC. The chain employs TRBV4-3 and TRBJ2-1; 8 nucleotides line up with TRBD2. The CDR3 sequence is 15 residues long. Germline lookup yields CDR1 LGHNA and CDR2 YSLEER. After removal of 5 bases from V and 0 bases from J, the junction contained 3 bases not matched to a gene.

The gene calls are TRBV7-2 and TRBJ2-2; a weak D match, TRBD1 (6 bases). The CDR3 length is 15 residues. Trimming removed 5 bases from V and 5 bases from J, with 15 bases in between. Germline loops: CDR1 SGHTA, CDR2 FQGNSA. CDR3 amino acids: CASSPDRRLTGELFF. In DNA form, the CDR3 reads TGTGCCAGCAGCCCCGACAGGAGACTTACCGGGGAGCTGTTTTTT.

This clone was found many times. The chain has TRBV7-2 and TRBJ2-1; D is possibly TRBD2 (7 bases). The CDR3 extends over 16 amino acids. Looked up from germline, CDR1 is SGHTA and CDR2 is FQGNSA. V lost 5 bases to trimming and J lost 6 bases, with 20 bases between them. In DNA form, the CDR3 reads TGTGCCAGCAGCCCGGCGGGGGCGGGGGCCCCCAATGAGCAGTTCTTC. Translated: CASSPAGAGAPNEQFF.

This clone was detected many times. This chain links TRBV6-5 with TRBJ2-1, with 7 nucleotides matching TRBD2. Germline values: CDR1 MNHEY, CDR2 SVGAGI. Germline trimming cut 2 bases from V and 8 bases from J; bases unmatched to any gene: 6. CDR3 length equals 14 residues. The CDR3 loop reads CASSYGGVRYEQFF. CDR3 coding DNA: TGTGCCAGCAGTTACGGGGGGGTACGATATGAGCAGTTCTTC.

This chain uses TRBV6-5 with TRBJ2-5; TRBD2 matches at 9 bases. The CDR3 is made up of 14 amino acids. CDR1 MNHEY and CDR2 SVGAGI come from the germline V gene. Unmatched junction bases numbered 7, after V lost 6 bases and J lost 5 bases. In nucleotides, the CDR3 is TGTGCCAGCAGAATTAGCGGGAGTTCGGAGACCCAGTACTTC. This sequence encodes CASRISGSSETQYF.

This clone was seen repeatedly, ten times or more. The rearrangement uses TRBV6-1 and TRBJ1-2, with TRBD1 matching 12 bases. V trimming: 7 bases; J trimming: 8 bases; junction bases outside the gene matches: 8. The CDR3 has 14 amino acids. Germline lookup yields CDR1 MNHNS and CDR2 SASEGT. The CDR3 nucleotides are TGTGCCAGCATTAGGGGACAGGGGGCCAAGGGCTACACCTTC. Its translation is CASIRGQGAKGYTF.

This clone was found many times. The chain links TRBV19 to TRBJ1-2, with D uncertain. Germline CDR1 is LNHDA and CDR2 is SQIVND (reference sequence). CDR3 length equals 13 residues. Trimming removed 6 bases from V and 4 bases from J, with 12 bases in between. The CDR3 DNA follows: TGTGCCAGTAGAGGGCGGGCACTCTATGGCTACACCTTC. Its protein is CASRGRALYGYTF.

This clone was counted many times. DNA of the CDR3: TGTGCCAGCAGCCTTTCGACTAGCGGCACAGATACGCAGTATTTT. Translation: CASSLSTSGTDTQYF. The genes are TRBV11-3 and TRBJ2-3, with 8 nucleotides matching TRBD2. This CDR3 contains 15 residues. The junction had 5 bases not matched to a gene; V was cut back by 5 bases and J by 1 base. CDR1 SGHNT and CDR2 YENEEA come from the germline V gene.

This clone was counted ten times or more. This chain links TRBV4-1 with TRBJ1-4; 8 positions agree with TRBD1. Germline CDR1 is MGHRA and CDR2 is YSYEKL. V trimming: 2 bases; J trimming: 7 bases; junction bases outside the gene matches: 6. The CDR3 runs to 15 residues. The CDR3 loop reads CASSQTGTGPEKLFF. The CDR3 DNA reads TGCGCCAGCAGCCAAACCGGGACAGGACCTGAAAAACTGTTTTTT.

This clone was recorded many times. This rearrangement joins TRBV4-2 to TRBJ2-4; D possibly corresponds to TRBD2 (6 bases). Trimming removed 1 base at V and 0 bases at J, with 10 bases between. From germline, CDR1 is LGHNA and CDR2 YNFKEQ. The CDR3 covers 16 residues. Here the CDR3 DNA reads TGTGCCAGCAGCCAAGCGGGGGTGGGAGCCAAAAACATTCAGTACTTC. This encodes CASSQAGVGAKNIQYF.

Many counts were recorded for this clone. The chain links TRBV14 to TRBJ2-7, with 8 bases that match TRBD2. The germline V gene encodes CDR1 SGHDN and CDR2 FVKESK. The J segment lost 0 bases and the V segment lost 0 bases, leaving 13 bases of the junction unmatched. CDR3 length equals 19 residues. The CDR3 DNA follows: TGTGCCAGCAGCCAAGATTTTAGACTAGCGACCGACAGCTCCTACGAGCAGTACTTC. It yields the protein CASSQDFRLATDSSYEQYF.

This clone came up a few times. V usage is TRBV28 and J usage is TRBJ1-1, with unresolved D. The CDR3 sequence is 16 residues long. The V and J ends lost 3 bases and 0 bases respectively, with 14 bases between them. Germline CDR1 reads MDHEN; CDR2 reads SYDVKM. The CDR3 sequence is CASSLWGVQLNTEAFF. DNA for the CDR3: TGTGCCAGCAGTTTGTGGGGAGTCCAACTGAACACTGAAGCTTTCTTT.

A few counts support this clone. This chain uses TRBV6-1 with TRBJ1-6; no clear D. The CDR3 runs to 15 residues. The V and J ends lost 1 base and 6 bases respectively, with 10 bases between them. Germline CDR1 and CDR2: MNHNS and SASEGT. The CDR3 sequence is CASSEGQATNSPLHF. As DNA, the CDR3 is TGTGCCAGCAGTGAAGGGCAGGCGACTAATTCACCCCTCCACTTT.

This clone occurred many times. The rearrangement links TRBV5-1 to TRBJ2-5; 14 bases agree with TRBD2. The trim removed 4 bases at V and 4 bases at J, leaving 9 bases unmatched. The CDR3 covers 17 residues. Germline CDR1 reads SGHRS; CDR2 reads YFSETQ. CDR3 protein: CASSHWGLAGEGETQYF. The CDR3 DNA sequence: TGCGCCAGCAGCCACTGGGGACTAGCGGGAGAAGGAGAGACCCAGTACTTC.

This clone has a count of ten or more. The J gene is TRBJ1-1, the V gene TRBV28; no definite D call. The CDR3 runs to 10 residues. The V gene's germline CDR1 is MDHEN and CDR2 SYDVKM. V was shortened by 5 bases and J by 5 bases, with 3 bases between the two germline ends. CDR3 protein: CASSRTEAFF. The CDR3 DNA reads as TGTGCCAGCAGTCGTACTGAAGCTTTCTTT.

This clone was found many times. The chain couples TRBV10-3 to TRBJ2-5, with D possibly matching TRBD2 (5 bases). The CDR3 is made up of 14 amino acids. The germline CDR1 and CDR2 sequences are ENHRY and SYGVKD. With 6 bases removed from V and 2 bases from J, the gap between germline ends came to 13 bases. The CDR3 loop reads CAISPQGRQETQYF. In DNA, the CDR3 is TGTGCCATCAGCCCCCAAGGGAGACAAGAGACCCAGTACTTC.

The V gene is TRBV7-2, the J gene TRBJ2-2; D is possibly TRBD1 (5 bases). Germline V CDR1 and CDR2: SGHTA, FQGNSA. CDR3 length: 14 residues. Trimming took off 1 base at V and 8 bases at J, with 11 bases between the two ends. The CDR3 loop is CASSLGRDRGELFF. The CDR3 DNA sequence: TGTGCCAGCAGCTTAGGCAGGGATAGGGGGGAGCTGTTTTTT.

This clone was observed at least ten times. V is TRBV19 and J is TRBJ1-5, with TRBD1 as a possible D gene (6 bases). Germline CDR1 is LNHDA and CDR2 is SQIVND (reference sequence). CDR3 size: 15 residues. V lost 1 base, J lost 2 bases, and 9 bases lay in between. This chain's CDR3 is CASSIGPGGNQPQHF. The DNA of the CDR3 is TGTGCCAGTAGTATAGGGCCAGGGGGCAATCAGCCCCAGCATTTT.

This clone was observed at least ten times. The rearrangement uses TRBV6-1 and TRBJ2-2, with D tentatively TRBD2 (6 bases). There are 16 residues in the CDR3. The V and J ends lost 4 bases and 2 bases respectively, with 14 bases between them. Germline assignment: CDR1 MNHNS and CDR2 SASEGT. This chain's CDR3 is CASSGVGTVNTGELFF. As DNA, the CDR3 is TGTGCCAGCAGTGGCGTGGGGACTGTTAACACCGGGGAGCTGTTTTTT.

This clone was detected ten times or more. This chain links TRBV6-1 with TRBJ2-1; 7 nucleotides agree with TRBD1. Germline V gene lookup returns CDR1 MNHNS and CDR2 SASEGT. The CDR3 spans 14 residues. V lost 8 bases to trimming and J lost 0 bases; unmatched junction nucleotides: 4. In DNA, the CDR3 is TGTGCCAGCGACAGGGATAGCTCCTACAATGAGCAGTTCTTC. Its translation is CASDRDSSYNEQFF.

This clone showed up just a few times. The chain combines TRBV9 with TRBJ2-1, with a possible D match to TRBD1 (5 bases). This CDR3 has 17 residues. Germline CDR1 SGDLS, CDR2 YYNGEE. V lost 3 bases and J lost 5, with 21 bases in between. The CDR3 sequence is CASSGFDSPTINNEQFF. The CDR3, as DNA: TGTGCCAGCAGCGGGTTCGACAGTCCCACCATAAACAATGAGCAGTTCTTC.

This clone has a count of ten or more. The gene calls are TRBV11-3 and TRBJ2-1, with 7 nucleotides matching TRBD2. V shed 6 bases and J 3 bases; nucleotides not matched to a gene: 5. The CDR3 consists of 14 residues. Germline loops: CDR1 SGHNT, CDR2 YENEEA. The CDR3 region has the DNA TGTGCCAGCAGTCCCAGCGGGGACTACAATGAGCAGTTCTTC. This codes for CASSPSGDYNEQFF.

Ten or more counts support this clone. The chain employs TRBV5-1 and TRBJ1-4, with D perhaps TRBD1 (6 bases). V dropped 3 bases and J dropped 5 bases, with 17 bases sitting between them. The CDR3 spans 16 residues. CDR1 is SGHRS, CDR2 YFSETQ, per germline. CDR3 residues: CASSWGTQTANEKLFF. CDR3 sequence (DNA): TGCGCCAGCAGCTGGGGGACACAAACGGCAAATGAAAAACTGTTTTTT.

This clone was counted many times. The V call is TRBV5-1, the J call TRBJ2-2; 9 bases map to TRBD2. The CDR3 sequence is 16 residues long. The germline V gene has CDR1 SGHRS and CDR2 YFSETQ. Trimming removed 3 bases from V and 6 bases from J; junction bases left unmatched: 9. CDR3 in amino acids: CASSSLAGSGSGELFF. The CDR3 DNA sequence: TGCGCCAGCAGCTCCCTAGCGGGGTCGGGGTCCGGGGAGCTGTTTTTT. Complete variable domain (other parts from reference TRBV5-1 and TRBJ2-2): KAGVTQTPRYLIKTRGQQVTLSCSPISGHRSVSWYQQTPGQGLQFLFEYFSETQRNKGNFPGRFSGRQFSNSRSEMNVSTLELGDSALYLCASSSLAGSGSGELFFGEGSRLTVL.